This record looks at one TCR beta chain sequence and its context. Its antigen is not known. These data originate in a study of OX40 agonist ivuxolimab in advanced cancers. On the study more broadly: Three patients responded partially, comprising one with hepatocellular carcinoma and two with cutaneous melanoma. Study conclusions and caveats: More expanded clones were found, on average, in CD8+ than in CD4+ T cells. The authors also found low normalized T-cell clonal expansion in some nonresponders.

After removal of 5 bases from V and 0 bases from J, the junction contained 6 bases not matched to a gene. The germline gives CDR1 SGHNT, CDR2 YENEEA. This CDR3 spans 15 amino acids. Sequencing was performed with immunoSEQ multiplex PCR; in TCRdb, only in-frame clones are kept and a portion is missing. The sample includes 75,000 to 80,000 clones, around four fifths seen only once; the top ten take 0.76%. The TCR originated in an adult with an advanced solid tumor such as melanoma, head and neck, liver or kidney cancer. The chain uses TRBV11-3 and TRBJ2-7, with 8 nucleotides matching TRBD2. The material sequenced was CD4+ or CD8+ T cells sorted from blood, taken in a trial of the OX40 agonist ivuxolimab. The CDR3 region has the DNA TGTGCCAGCAGCATCAATAGCGGGGTCTCCTACGAGCAGTACTTC. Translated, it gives CASSINSGVSYEQYF.